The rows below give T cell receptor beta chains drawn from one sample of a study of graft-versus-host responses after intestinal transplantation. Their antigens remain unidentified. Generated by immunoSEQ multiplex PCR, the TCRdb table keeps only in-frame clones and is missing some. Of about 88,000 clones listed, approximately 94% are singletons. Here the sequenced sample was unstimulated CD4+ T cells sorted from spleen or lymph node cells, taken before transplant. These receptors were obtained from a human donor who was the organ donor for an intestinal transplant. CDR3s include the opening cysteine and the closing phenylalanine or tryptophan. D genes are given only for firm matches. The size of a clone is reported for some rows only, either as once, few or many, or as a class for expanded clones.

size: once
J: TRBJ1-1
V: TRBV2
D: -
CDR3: CASSGQMVKAFF

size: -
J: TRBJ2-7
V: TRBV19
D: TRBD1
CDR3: CASSVGTGGAYEQYF

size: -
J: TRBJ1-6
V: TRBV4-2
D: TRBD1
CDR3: CASSHEAGTGVGGSPLHF

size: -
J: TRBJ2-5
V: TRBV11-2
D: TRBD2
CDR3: CASSFRLADQETQYF

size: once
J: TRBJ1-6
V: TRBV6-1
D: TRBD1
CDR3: CASSSLGQGSSPLHF

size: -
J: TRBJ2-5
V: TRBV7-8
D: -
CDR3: CASSSIGQLIETQYF

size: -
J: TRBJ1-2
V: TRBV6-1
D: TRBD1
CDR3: CASSEYMSMTGFVGYTF

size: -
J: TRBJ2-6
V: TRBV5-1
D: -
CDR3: CASSLAGSGANVLTF

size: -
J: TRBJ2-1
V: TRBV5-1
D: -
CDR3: CASSEGTGYNEQFF

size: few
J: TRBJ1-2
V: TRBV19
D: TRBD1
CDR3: CASSPGGGRQGADGYTF

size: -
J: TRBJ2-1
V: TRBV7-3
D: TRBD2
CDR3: CASSSGLAGANEQFF

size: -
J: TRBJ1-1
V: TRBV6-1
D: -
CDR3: CASRPPAGVDTEAFF

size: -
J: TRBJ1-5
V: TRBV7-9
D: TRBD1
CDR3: CASSLAGTVNQPQHF

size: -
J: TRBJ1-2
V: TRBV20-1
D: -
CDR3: CRPTTEGYTF

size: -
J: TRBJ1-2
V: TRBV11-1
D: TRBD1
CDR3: CASSSGGGQGAFGYGYTF

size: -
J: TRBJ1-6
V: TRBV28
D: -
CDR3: CASSFITAVSYNSPLHF